The 18 T cell receptor beta chains below all came from one sample that was sequenced in a study of OX40 agonist ivuxolimab in advanced cancers. Data came from immunoSEQ multiplex PCR; TCRdb stores just in-frame clones and leaves some out. The sample carries more than 75,000 clones, around nine tenths recorded once. This specimen was CD4+ or CD8+ T cells sorted from blood, taken in a trial of the OX40 agonist ivuxolimab. The receptors were sampled from an adult with an advanced solid tumor such as melanoma, head and neck, liver or kidney cancer.

The chain links TRBV9 to TRBJ2-2; D ambiguous. The CDR3 contains 15 residues. Germline V gives CDR1 SGDLS, CDR2 YYNGEE. V dropped 0 bases and J dropped 3 bases, with 9 bases sitting between them. The CDR3 DNA reads as TGTGCCAGCAGCGTAGGTGGGATCCACACCGGGGAGCTGTTTTTT. This sequence encodes CASSVGGIHTGELFF.

This clone was picked up a small number of times. The genes are TRBV6-1 and TRBJ1-2, with 9 bases lining up with TRBD1. This CDR3 is built from 14 residues. Germline values: CDR1 MNHNS, CDR2 SASEGT. The J segment lost 4 bases and the V segment lost 7 bases, leaving 7 bases of the junction unmatched. The CDR3 bases are TGTGCCAGCACCCGACCGACAGGGGGCTATGGCTACACCTTC. Its translation is CASTRPTGGYGYTF.

This chain connects TRBV7-9 to TRBJ2-1, with 8 bases that match TRBD2. V dropped 2 bases and J dropped 4; count of bases not matched to a gene: 4. This CDR3 has 15 residues. From germline, CDR1 is SEHNR and CDR2 FQNEAQ (reference sequence). The CDR3 loop is CASSLQRETYNEQFF. The CDR3 DNA reads as TGTGCCAGCAGCTTACAGCGGGAGACATACAATGAGCAGTTCTTC. Supplemented by reference TRBV7-9 and TRBJ2-1, the full variable domain reads DTGVSQNPRHKITKRGQNVTFRCDPISEHNRLYWYRQTLGQGPEFLTYFQNEAQLEKSRLLSDRFSAERPKGSFSTLEIQRTEQGDSAMYLCASSLQRETYNEQFFGPGTRLTVL.

The chain has TRBV28 and TRBJ2-1, with 7 bases matching TRBD1. The V and J ends lost 8 bases and 1 base, in that order; junction bases with no gene match: 5. The V gene's germline CDR1 is MDHEN and CDR2 SYDVKM. The CDR3 is made up of 14 amino acids. The CDR3: CASGPGQSYNEQFF. CDR3 DNA sequence: TGTGCCAGCGGCCCGGGACAGTCCTACAATGAGCAGTTCTTC.

In DNA form, the CDR3 reads TGTGCCAGCAGTGCCTGGACGGATGTCGGCGAGCAGTACTTC. Translation gives CASSAWTDVGEQYF. The rearrangement joins TRBV27 to TRBJ2-7; D remains ambiguous. Trimming took 5 bases from V and 6 from J, leaving 17 bases between them. Per the germline V gene, CDR1 is MNHEY and CDR2 is SMNVEV (reference sequence). The CDR3 runs to 14 residues.

The table lists this clone with a count of one. The V call is TRBV19, the J call TRBJ1-4; maybe TRBD1 (5 bases). The CDR3 has 13 amino acids. Trimming removed 7 bases from V and 7 bases from J, with 13 bases in between. Per germline, CDR1 LNHDA and CDR2 SQIVND (reference sequence). This chain's CDR3 is CASIPAGGEKLFF. Here the CDR3 DNA reads TGTGCCAGTATCCCGGCCGGGGGTGAAAAACTGTTTTTT.

The rearrangement uses TRBV7-9 and TRBJ1-1; D call uncertain. Trimming removed 2 bases at V and 0 bases at J, with 7 bases between. The length of the CDR3 is 14 residues. The germline V gene has CDR1 SEHNR and CDR2 FQNEAQ (reference sequence). CDR3 loop: CASSLSYVNTEAFF. In DNA, the CDR3 is TGTGCCAGCAGCTTATCATACGTGAACACTGAAGCTTTCTTT.

This rearrangement joins TRBV5-1 to TRBJ2-7; D is ambiguous. V lost 0 bases to trimming and J lost 0 bases, with 4 bases between them. The germline CDR1 and CDR2 sequences are SGHRS and YFSETQ. This CDR3 comprises 13 residues. The CDR3 DNA sequence: TGCGCCAGCAGCTTGGCCAGCTCCTACGAGCAGTACTTC. Its protein is CASSLASSYEQYF.

J is TRBJ2-1 and V is TRBV5-1, with D possibly matching TRBD1 (5 bases). V was cut by 4 bases and J by 10 bases, with 15 bases left in between. Germline V gene data show CDR1 as SGHRS and CDR2 as YFSETQ. The CDR3 consists of 13 residues. This CDR3 reads CASSPIGVLEQFF. The CDR3 DNA sequence: TGCGCCAGCAGCCCGATAGGGGTTCTCGAGCAGTTCTTC.

V gene TRBV27 combines with J gene TRBJ2-1; 9 bases map to TRBD2. The germline CDR1 and CDR2 sequences are MNHEY and SMNVEV (reference sequence). V lost 6 bases and J lost 5; bases outside the gene matches: 11. This CDR3 region has 16 residues. In nucleotides, the CDR3 is TGTGCCAGCAGGCCCCGCTCCGGGACTAGCAACAATGAGCAGTTCTTC. Its translation: CASRPRSGTSNNEQFF.

This chain joins TRBV7-3 and TRBJ2-1, with a weak D call TRBD2 (5 bases). Germline CDR1 SGHTA, CDR2 FQGTGA. This CDR3 region has 15 residues. V lost 4 bases and J lost 0, with 10 bases in between. The CDR3 region has the DNA TGTGCCAGCAGCTCCACGGGAAGCTCCTACAATGAGCAGTTCTTC. Encoded protein: CASSSTGSSYNEQFF.

The rearrangement joins TRBV10-3 to TRBJ2-1, with 7 bases lining up with TRBD2. Germline V gene sequence: CDR1 ENHRY, CDR2 SYGVKD. V shed 2 bases, J shed 4 bases, and the junction held 2 bases outside the gene matches. The CDR3 has 14 amino acids. CDR3 DNA sequence: TGTGCCATCAGTGAGAGCGGGACGTACAATGAGCAGTTCTTC. Protein sequence: CAISESGTYNEQFF.

The rearrangement joins TRBV6-5 to TRBJ1-4, with D uncertain. Trimming left V 2 bases short and J 7 bases short, with 8 bases between. Germline-derived CDR1 and CDR2 are MNHEY and SVGAGI. The length of the CDR3 is 13 residues. CDR3 nucleotide sequence: TGTGCCAGCAGTTACAGAACCTTTGAAAAACTGTTTTTT. It codes for CASSYRTFEKLFF.

This chain uses TRBV5-1 with TRBJ2-5, with unresolved D. Trimming cost V 0 bases and J 2 bases, with 14 bases left between them. This CDR3 comprises 16 residues. Germline-derived CDR1 and CDR2 are SGHRS and YFSETQ. The CDR3 region has the DNA TGCGCCAGCAGCTTGGGGAGCTCCACCGTACAAGAGACCCAGTACTTC. Amino acids: CASSLGSSTVQETQYF.

This rearrangement joins TRBV18 to TRBJ2-7; D may correspond to TRBD1 or TRBD2 (5 bases each). The germline V gene encodes CDR1 KGHSH and CDR2 LQKENI. Trimming stripped 2 bases from V and 6 bases from J, with 11 bases between. The CDR3 runs to 13 residues. CDR3: CASSPSGPTEQYV. CDR3 nucleotide sequence: TGTGCCAGCTCACCATCGGGGCCCACCGAGCAGTACGTC.

The rearrangement joins TRBV29-1 to TRBJ2-6; TRBD2 is a possible D gene (5 bases). With 1 base removed from V and 2 bases from J, the gap between germline ends came to 6 bases. This CDR3 region has 14 residues. Looked up from germline, CDR1 is SQVTM and CDR2 is ANQGSEA. The CDR3 loop is CSVEAGAGANVLTF. The DNA for the CDR3 is TGCAGCGTTGAAGCCGGGGCTGGGGCCAACGTCCTGACTTTC.

The CDR3 DNA is TGTGCCACCAGCAGAGGGACAGGGTTCGGTGGCTACACCTTC. Amino acids: CATSRGTGFGGYTF. This chain links TRBV15 with TRBJ1-2; TRBD1 matches 8 bases. V was clipped by 1 base and J by 7 bases; unmatched bases: 5. The CDR3 runs to 14 residues. CDR1 LNHNV and CDR2 YYDKDF come from the germline V gene (reference sequence). The full variable domain, with the rest looked up from reference TRBV15 and TRBJ1-2, is DAMVIQNPRYQVTQFGKPVTLSCSQTLNHNVMYWYQQKSSQAPKLLFHYYDKDFNNEADTPDNFQSRRPNTSFCFLDIRSPGLGDTAMYLCATSRGTGFGGYTFGSGTRLTVV.

This clone was recorded a few times. V is TRBV21-1 and J is TRBJ2-7; no check of the table's D call, TRBD1, against the DNA was made. TRBV21-1 represents a pseudogene. The CDR3 spans 15 residues. The CDR3 coding sequence is TGTGCCAGCAGCACACGGGACAGGGGCTCCTACGAGCAGTACGTC. This codes for CASSTRDRGSYEQYV.